A selection of T cell receptor beta chains follows, all from one sample in a study of blood T cell repertoires in COVID-19. The protocol was immunoSEQ multiplex PCR, while the TCRdb copy is restricted to in-frame clones and leaves out a portion. The table has 310,000 or so clones, 88% seen once. The sequenced sample was peripheral blood. The receptors stem from a woman aged 45-59 years with active or convalescent COVID-19. Both conserved end residues are part of each CDR3. D genes are given only for firm matches. A clone size is listed for some rows: how often the clone was seen (once, few, many), or a class if it is expanded.

cdr3_nt,cdr3_aa,d_call,clone_size,j_call,v_call
TGCGCCAGCAGCAAAGACAGGGGGCTAGTTGGATCTGGAAACACCATATATTTT,CASSKDRGLVGSGNTIYF,TRBD1,-,TRBJ1-3,TRBV5-1
TGTGCCAGCGGGCAGGGGGCAGGAGCTGAAGCTTTCTTT,CASGQGAGAEAFF,TRBD1,-,TRBJ1-1,TRBV6-5
TGTGCCAGCAGTGACGGGACTAGCTATTCCTACAATGAGCAGTTCTTC,CASSDGTSYSYNEQFF,TRBD2,-,TRBJ2-1,TRBV2
TGTGCCAGCAGCGGCCCAACCTTGGTGGACAGGGGTCACTATGGCTACACCTTC,CASSGPTLVDRGHYGYTF,TRBD1,-,TRBJ1-2,TRBV28
TGCAGCGTTGTTGGAGGGAGAAAAGCTTTCTTT,CSVVGGRKAFF,-,-,TRBJ1-1,TRBV29-1
TGTGCCAGTAGGGGCATTTCAAACTATGGCTACACCTTC,CASRGISNYGYTF,-,-,TRBJ1-2,TRBV19
TGTGCCAGCAGCTTAAACACAGACTACGAGCAGTACTTC,CASSLNTDYEQYF,-,-,TRBJ2-7,TRBV7-3
TGTGCCAGCAGCTCGTGGGGTAGCGGGAACACCGGGGAGCTGTTTTTT,CASSSWGSGNTGELFF,-,-,TRBJ2-2,TRBV7-2
TGTGCCAGCAGGCAACAGGGTCGTAGCTACGAGCAGTACTTC,CASRQQGRSYEQYF,-,-,TRBJ2-7,TRBV27
TGTGCCAGTACCCCCTTGACAGGTGCGAATCAGCCCCAGCATTTT,CASTPLTGANQPQHF,-,-,TRBJ1-5,TRBV19
TGTGCCACCAGCAGAGCAGGGTCCACCGGGGAGCTGTTTTTT,CATSRAGSTGELFF,-,-,TRBJ2-2,TRBV15
TGTGCCAGCAGCTTCACTCCGATCGCTGGAAACACCATATATTTT,CASSFTPIAGNTIYF,-,-,TRBJ1-3,TRBV27
TGCGCCAGCAGCTTAACGAAGGGGGGACAGGGCTACGAGCAGTACTTC,CASSLTKGGQGYEQYF,TRBD1,once,TRBJ2-7,TRBV5-1
TGTGCCAGCAGCCAGAACCCGGGTTCACCCCTCCACTTT,CASSQNPGSPLHF,-,few,TRBJ1-6,TRBV7-2
TGCGCCAGCAGCTTGGAGGGGGTAAGCTCTGGAAACACCATATATTTT,CASSLEGVSSGNTIYF,-,-,TRBJ1-3,TRBV5-1
TGTGCCAGCAGCTTGTCAGGGTTAACCTACGAGCAGTACTTC,CASSLSGLTYEQYF,-,-,TRBJ2-7,TRBV11-1
TGCGCCAGCCGCCAAGCCGACAGGGATAACTATGGCTACACCTTC,CASRQADRDNYGYTF,TRBD1,-,TRBJ1-2,TRBV4-3
TGTGCCAGCAGTTCAGACTTTCTTAGCGTAGTTGGGAACATTCAGTACTTC,CASSSDFLSVVGNIQYF,-,-,TRBJ2-4,TRBV2
TGTGCCAGCAGGGAACCGGGACTAGCGGCTGAGCAGTTCTTC,CASREPGLAAEQFF,TRBD2,-,TRBJ2-1,TRBV28
TGTGCCAGCAGTTTGACAGGGTGGAATGGCTACACCTTC,CASSLTGWNGYTF,TRBD1,many,TRBJ1-2,TRBV6-2/TRBV6-3
TGTGCCAGCAGTTACGGACTAGCGGGAGCCTACGAGCAGTACTTC,CASSYGLAGAYEQYF,TRBD2,-,TRBJ2-7,TRBV7-3
TGTGCCAGCAGCCAAGGGACAGGGGGCATGAATTCACCCCTCCACTTT,CASSQGTGGMNSPLHF,TRBD1,-,TRBJ1-6,TRBV16
TGTGCCAGCAGCTTGACTGGAGGGGAGACCCAGTACTTC,CASSLTGGETQYF,-,-,TRBJ2-5,TRBV5-6
TGTGCCAGTTTAGCGGGGAGCTCCTACGAGCAGTACTTC,CASLAGSSYEQYF,TRBD2,-,TRBJ2-7,TRBV6-5
TGTGCCAGCAGCCAAGGGGTAGGGACAGGAAGGGCAGATACGCAGTATTTT,CASSQGVGTGRADTQYF,TRBD1,-,TRBJ2-3,TRBV3-1/TRBV3-2
TGTGCCAGCAGAGTCCGGCAGCTACTAGCGGGAGGCACCGAACAGTTCTTC,CASRVRQLLAGGTEQFF,TRBD2,-,TRBJ2-1,TRBV27
TGTGCCAGCAGCCGCAGGGGGGCTAATTCACCCCTCCACTTT,CASSRRGANSPLHF,TRBD1,-,TRBJ1-6,TRBV7-2
TGTGCCAGCTCACCCTTACGGGGGGGGGAGGCTGAAGCTTTCTTT,CASSPLRGGEAEAFF,-,-,TRBJ1-1,TRBV18
TGTGCCAGCAGCAGCGGGACTAGCGGGTACAATGAGCAGTTCTTC,CASSSGTSGYNEQFF,TRBD2,-,TRBJ2-1,TRBV27
TGTGCCAGCAGCTTCTATGGGACTAGCGGGAGGGCCCTCCGGTACGAGCAGTACTTC,CASSFYGTSGRALRYEQYF,TRBD2,-,TRBJ2-7,TRBV11-2
TGTGCCAGCAGTAACACAGATACGCAGTATTTT,CASSNTDTQYF,-,-,TRBJ2-3,TRBV7-2
TGTGCCACCAGTGATTTTCACCAGTCCGGGGGTGGCACAGATACGCAGTATTTT,CATSDFHQSGGGTDTQYF,-,once,TRBJ2-3,TRBV24-1
TGTGCCAGCACTTCGGGGTTAATGAACACTGAAGCTTTCTTT,CASTSGLMNTEAFF,-,few,TRBJ1-1,TRBV11-2
TGCAGCGTTGTGGGGGCGGCAGCCAAAAACATTCAGTACTTC,CSVVGAAAKNIQYF,-,-,TRBJ2-4,TRBV29-1
TGTGCCTGGATCTCGAGGGTGGGGTCGAACACTGAAGCTTTCTTT,CAWISRVGSNTEAFF,-,-,TRBJ1-1,TRBV30
TGTGCCAGCAGTTTATCGGCTAGCTGGCAAGAGACCCAGTACTTC,CASSLSASWQETQYF,-,-,TRBJ2-5,TRBV27
TGTGCCAGCAGTTTACAGGGTCCCTACGAGCAGTACTTC,CASSLQGPYEQYF,-,once,TRBJ2-7,TRBV27
TGTGCCAGCAGTTACTCGAGCCACAGTGGATCTAACACCATATATTTT,CASSYSSHSGSNTIYF,-,-,TRBJ1-3,TRBV6-5
TGCAGCGTTATAACAGGGTCCAATGAGCAGTTCTTC,CSVITGSNEQFF,-,-,TRBJ2-1,TRBV29-1
TGTGCCAGCAGCCGGGGACTAGCAGAGACCCAGTACTTC,CASSRGLAETQYF,TRBD2,-,TRBJ2-5,TRBV7-3